This T cell receptor (beta chain) was found in a study of CD8+ T cells in alopecia areata. The overall study: A 6-month off-drug phase came after tofacitinib, which had lasted 6 to 18 months.

Treatment here: oral pan-JAK inhibitor, 5-10 mg twice daily. Turning to this clone: The antigen remains undetermined.

V was cut by 1 base and J by 5 bases, with 8 bases left in between. CDR1 and CDR2 (germline): LNHNV, YYDKDF (reference sequence). This CDR3 has 13 amino acids. Overall study findings and caveats: Lesional scalp exceeded normal scalp in clonality, especially in alopecia totalis/universalis. Scalp sequencing captures resident alphabeta T cells of normal skin too.

In each case, RNA was isolated and then reverse transcribed into cDNA as the sequencing template. TCRdb keeps only in-frame clones here, not all; method: immunoSEQ multiplex PCR. Counted here are roughly 210,000 clones, over 40% occurring once; the ten biggest clones make up roughly 2.6%. Source: CD4+ T cells sorted from blood, taken around week 36, from a patient treated with tofacitinib. This chain links TRBV15 with TRBJ1-2; D is possibly TRBD1 (5 bases). The TCR comes from a human donor with alopecia areata. The CDR3 DNA reads as TGTGCCACCAGCAGAGGGGGACGGTATGGCTACACCTTC. It translates to CATSRGGRYGYTF.